Shown below are 18 T cell receptor beta chains from a single sample sequenced in a study of T cell changes during pregnancy in multiple sclerosis (dated by TCRdb to 2018 to 2020). Library generation was performed with the immunoSEQ multiplex PCR assay. The source is immuneACCESS, and TCRdb retained only in-frame sequences with V and J called. Part of the clones is not carried over; for the studies checked, unresolved V genes explain less than half of this, and the remainder is unexplained. The table for this sample lists around 60,000 clones; around 96% of them were counted only once. The ten largest clones take up roughly 2.4% of the sample. This material consisted of CD8+ T cells from peripheral blood mononuclear cells, taken after pregnancy. Every receptor here comes from a female donor with multiple sclerosis, enrolled in a pregnancy study.

The chain has TRBV30 and TRBJ1-2; TRBD1 aligns across 8 bases. Unmatched junction bases numbered 4, after V lost 0 bases and J lost 7 bases. Germline V gives CDR1 GTSNPN, CDR2 SVGIG (reference sequence). The CDR3 runs 13 residues. CDR3 loop: CAWSVPRGLGYTF. The CDR3 nucleotides are TGTGCCTGGAGTGTTCCCAGGGGGCTTGGCTACACCTTC.

The V gene is TRBV2, the J gene TRBJ2-1, with D maybe TRBD2 (6 bases). V was clipped by 5 bases and J by 9 bases, with 11 bases between them. This CDR3 has 12 residues. The germline V gene has CDR1 SNHLY and CDR2 FYNNEI. CDR3 in amino acids: CASSSSDTEQFF. As DNA, the CDR3 is TGTGCCAGCAGTTCTAGCGATACTGAGCAGTTCTTC.

The rearrangement joins TRBV4-1 to TRBJ2-7, with 7 bases identical to TRBD1. J was trimmed by 2 bases and V by 5 bases; bases with no gene match: 6. CDR1 is MGHRA and CDR2 is YSYEKL in the germline V gene. The CDR3 consists of 14 residues. The CDR3 DNA reads as TGCGCCAGCAGCTATACAGGGGCCGCCTACGAGCAGTACTTC. Translating it yields CASSYTGAAYEQYF.

This clone occurred a few times. The genes are TRBV7-9 and TRBJ2-7; TRBD1 might be the D (6 bases). In germline, CDR1 is SEHNR, CDR2 FQNEAQ (reference sequence). This CDR3 region has 14 residues. Trimming shortened V by 5 bases and J by 3 bases, and 14 bases separated the two germline ends. The DNA for the CDR3 is TGTGCCAGCAGCACCGGGACAAGAGTCTACGAGCAGTACTTC. Protein: CASSTGTRVYEQYF.

The chain carries TRBV7-2 and TRBJ2-1; D may be TRBD2 (6 bases). V was pared by 1 base and J by 7 bases, with 26 bases between. This CDR3 region has 19 residues. Germline V gene sequence: CDR1 SGHTA, CDR2 FQGNSA. The CDR3: CASSLEGSMEGWRTNEQFF. The CDR3 region has the DNA TGTGCCAGCAGCTTAGAGGGGTCGATGGAGGGGTGGAGAACGAATGAGCAGTTCTTC.

The chain carries TRBV19 and TRBJ2-2; possibly TRBD2 for D (6 bases). The CDR3 extends over 16 amino acids. Trimming shortened V by 3 bases and J by 3 bases, and 14 bases separated the two germline ends. CDR1 is LNHDA, CDR2 SQIVND, per germline (reference sequence). In nucleotides, the CDR3 is TGTGCCAGTAGTATGTCACTAGCAAGCCACACCGGGGAGCTGTTTTTT. It translates to CASSMSLASHTGELFF.

This sequence joins TRBV7-9 and TRBJ2-5; 7 bases agree with TRBD2. Germline V CDR1 and CDR2: SEHNR, FQNEAQ (reference sequence). The ends lost 4 bases at V and 2 bases at J; junction bases unmatched: 7. This CDR3 is built from 15 residues. The CDR3 loop reads CASSSGTNLQETQYF. In nucleotides, the CDR3 is TGTGCCAGCAGCTCTGGGACTAACTTACAAGAGACCCAGTACTTC.

The rearrangement joins TRBV11-2 to TRBJ2-1; weak D call: TRBD1 (6 bases). V was trimmed by 5 bases and J by 6 bases, leaving 17 bases between them. CDR1 and CDR2 from the germline V gene are SGHAT and FQNNGV. The CDR3 sequence is 15 residues long. CDR3 in amino acids: CASSVRDTGSNEQFF. Here the CDR3 DNA reads TGTGCCAGCAGCGTCCGGGACACCGGGTCCAATGAGCAGTTCTTC. The entire variable domain, with the rest obtained from reference TRBV11-2 and TRBJ2-1, is as follows: EAGVAQSPRYKIIEKRQSVAFWCNPISGHATLYWYQQILGQGPKLLIQFQNNGVVDDSQLPKDRFSAERLKGVDSTLKIQPAKLEDSAVYLCASSVRDTGSNEQFFGPGTRLTVL.

V is TRBV9 and J is TRBJ2-3; D perhaps matches TRBD2 (7 bases). The CDR3 spans 13 residues. Trimming removed 6 bases from V and 5 bases from J, with 13 bases in between. Per germline, CDR1 SGDLS and CDR2 YYNGEE. CDR3: CASKAGAGDTQYF. For the CDR3, the DNA is TGTGCCAGCAAGGCGGGGGCCGGAGATACGCAGTATTTT.

The V and J genes are TRBV5-5 and TRBJ1-1; D might be TRBD1 (6 bases). Germline CDR1 SGHKS, CDR2 YYEKEE (reference sequence). Deletions cut 5 bases from V and 1 base from J, with 9 bases between. The length of the CDR3 is 13 residues. The CDR3 reads CASRMGQNTEAFF. DNA for the CDR3: TGTGCCAGCAGAATGGGACAGAACACTGAAGCTTTCTTT. Full variable domain (rest looked up from reference TRBV5-5 and TRBJ1-1): DAGVTQSPTHLIKTRGQQVTLRCSPISGHKSVSWYQQVLGQGPQFIFQYYEKEERGRGNFPDRFSARQFPNYSSELNVNALLLGDSALYLCASRMGQNTEAFFGQGTRLTVV.

This chain connects TRBV9 to TRBJ2-3; TRBD2 matches at 15 bases. Trimming cost V 3 bases and J 4 bases; bases outside gene matches: 15. The CDR3 loop spans 20 amino acids. Germline CDR1 SGDLS, CDR2 YYNGEE. CDR3 loop: CASSASASGGLAGGSDTQYF. The CDR3 bases are TGTGCCAGCAGCGCCTCCGCATCGGGAGGACTAGCGGGAGGGTCAGATACGCAGTATTTT.

The chain has TRBV4-3 and TRBJ1-2; D call uncertain. With 2 bases removed from V and 5 bases from J, the gap between germline ends came to 12 bases. The CDR3 loop spans 14 amino acids. Per germline, CDR1 LGHNA and CDR2 YSLEER. The CDR3 bases are TGCGCCAGCAGCCAACGGGGTGGTTGGTATGGCTACACCTTC. It yields the protein CASSQRGGWYGYTF.

The chain carries TRBV5-1 and TRBJ2-7; 10 nucleotides match TRBD1. The CDR3 is made up of 14 amino acids. Germline CDR1 reads SGHRS; CDR2 reads YFSETQ. V was pared by 2 bases and J by 3 bases, with 2 bases of the junction left unmatched. DNA of the CDR3: TGCGCCAGCAGCTTACGGGACAGGGGCTACGAGCAGTACTTC. This codes for CASSLRDRGYEQYF. The full variable domain, rest sourced from reference TRBV5-1 and TRBJ2-7, is KAGVTQTPRYLIKTRGQQVTLSCSPISGHRSVSWYQQTPGQGLQFLFEYFSETQRNKGNFPGRFSGRQFSNSRSEMNVSTLELGDSALYLCASSLRDRGYEQYFGPGTRLTVT.

This clone came up once. The chain couples TRBV29-1 to TRBJ2-1; no clear D gene. V dropped 7 bases and J dropped 2 bases, with 12 bases sitting between them. There are 13 residues in the CDR3. CDR1 is SQVTM, CDR2 ANQGSEA, per germline. The CDR3 DNA reads as TGCAGCGGTGGCAGGCCACCCTACAATGAGCAGTTCTTC. Its protein product is CSGGRPPYNEQFF.

The V and J genes are TRBV19 and TRBJ1-4, with unresolved D. V gave up 4 bases and J gave up 8 bases, with 14 bases separating them. This CDR3 comprises 14 residues. Germline V gene sequence: CDR1 LNHDA, CDR2 SQIVND (reference sequence). The CDR3 sequence is CASSSPFEREKLFF. The CDR3 region has the DNA TGTGCCAGTAGTAGCCCCTTCGAGAGGGAAAAACTGTTTTTT.

V is TRBV28 and J is TRBJ2-3, with 7 bases fitting TRBD2. The CDR3 has 17 amino acids. V lost 4 bases and J lost 9; bases outside the gene matches: 19. The germline CDR1 and CDR2 sequences are MDHEN and SYDVKM. The CDR3 sequence is CASSSTSSGRDRWTQYF. The CDR3 DNA reads TGTGCCAGCAGTTCAACCTCTAGCGGCAGAGACAGATGGACGCAGTATTTT.

J is TRBJ2-3 and V is TRBV19, with 8 bases aligning to TRBD1. CDR3 size: 14 residues. Trimming cost V 2 bases and J 3 bases; bases outside gene matches: 1. CDR1 and CDR2 from the germline V gene are LNHDA and SQIVND (reference sequence). The CDR3 here is CASSITGGTDTQYF. The CDR3 DNA reads as TGTGCCAGTAGTATAACAGGGGGGACAGATACGCAGTATTTT.

The chain combines TRBV6-1 with TRBJ2-7; 7 nucleotides align to TRBD1. The CDR3 extends over 14 amino acids. Trimming removed 3 bases from V and 3 bases from J; junction bases left unmatched: 5. CDR1 and CDR2 from the germline V gene are MNHNS and SASEGT. This CDR3 is CASSEGTVGYEQYF. CDR3 coding DNA: TGTGCCAGCAGTGAGGGGACAGTAGGCTACGAGCAGTACTTC.